This T cell receptor (beta chain) stems from a study of Graves' ophthalmopathy and Graves' hyperthyroidism. Researchers took RNA transcripts and amplified TCR beta CDR3 regions from them. HTBI-primed first-round RT-PCR preceded second-round multiplex PCR. TCRdb reprocessed the multiplex PCR reads via MiXCR and lists one record per CDR3 protein. The sample yields approximately 330,000 distinct CDR3 sequences, about a sixth seen once. This clonotype was detected ten times or more. Diagnostic conclusions were grounded in clinical symptoms, serum thyroxine, TRAb, thyroid ultrasound and orbital computed tomography. This receptor was identified in an adult man with Graves' ophthalmopathy. What was sequenced was peripheral blood.

This chain's CDR3 is CASSQGGEGTEAFF. CDR3 in DNA: TGTGCCAGCAGCCAAGGCGGGGAGGGCACTGAAGCTTTCTTT. The chain combines TRBV3-1 with TRBJ1-1; D unresolved. V was pared by 1 base and J by 4 bases, with 10 bases between. CDR1 is LGHDT and CDR2 is YNNKEL in the germline V gene (reference sequence). This CDR3 region has 14 residues. The full variable domain, completed using reference TRBV3-1 and TRBJ1-1, is DTAVSQTPKYLVTQMGNDKSIKCEQNLGHDTMYWYKQDSKKFLKIMFSYNNKELIINETVPNRFSPKSPDKAHLNLHINSLELGDSAVYFCASSQGGEGTEAFFGQGTRLTVV.